This TCR beta chain was observed in a study of T-cell reconstitution after alpha-beta-depleted transplantation in children. For this clonotype: Its antigen is currently unknown. This sequence may be a read error, since a much larger clone differs from it by one base.

Unique molecular identifiers featured in how the TCRbeta library was prepared. TCRdb used MiXCR to reprocess the PCR reads, holding one entry per CDR3 protein. The sample records 280,000 or so distinct CDR3 sequences, more than 9% being singletons. Study-wide points: About two months after transplant, alpha-beta T cells reportedly came from several hundred expanded graft clones. T-cell numbers and diversity one year post-transplant derived largely from freshly generated T cells. The high TCRbeta diversity at day 60 in some patients came from surviving recipient T cells and thymic progenitors.

CDR1 SGHVS and CDR2 FQNEAQ come from the germline V gene. There are 16 residues in the CDR3. The sample in question was peripheral blood, obtained 180 days after TCRalphabeta/CD19-depleted stem cell transplant. The receptor was isolated from a male patient aged 2 to 10 who had a stem cell transplant for chronic granulomatous disease, so the T cells may come from the graft donor. The gene calls are TRBV7-8 and TRBJ1-5, with a tentative D call TRBD1 (6 bases). The CDR3 bases are TGTGCCAGCAGCCATCGACGACAGGCGAATAATCAGCCCCAGAATTTT. Translating gives CASSHRRQANNQPQNF.